Below are 14 T cell receptor beta chains sequenced from a single sample in a study of blood T cell repertoires in COVID-19. Produced via immunoSEQ multiplex PCR; TCRdb's table is partial and in-frame only. The table records fewer than 150,000 clones, around 87% of them present only once. The sample comprised peripheral blood. The receptor set was obtained from an older woman with acute or convalescent COVID-19.

J is TRBJ1-1 and V is TRBV19; tentatively, D is TRBD1 (5 bases). V was clipped by 6 bases and J by 4 bases, with 18 bases between them. In germline, CDR1 is LNHDA, CDR2 SQIVND (reference sequence). CDR3 length equals 15 residues. The CDR3 region has the DNA TGTGCCAGTAGAAGCCGACCCGACAGTACCACTGAAGCTTTCTTT. It codes for CASRSRPDSTTEAFF. The full variable domain, completed using reference TRBV19 and TRBJ1-1, is DGGITQSPKYLFRKEGQNVTLSCEQNLNHDAMYWYRQDPGQGLRLIYYSQIVNDFQKGDIAEGYSVSREKKESFPLTVTSAQKNPTAFYLCASRSRPDSTTEAFFGQGTRLTVV.

This rearrangement joins TRBV28 to TRBJ1-2; no reliable D call. This CDR3 spans 11 amino acids. Deletions cut 3 bases from V and 6 bases from J, with 5 bases between. CDR1 and CDR2 from the germline V gene are MDHEN and SYDVKM. CDR3 bases: TGTGCCAGCAGTTTCGAGCATGGCTACACCTTC. As protein: CASSFEHGYTF.

The CDR3 DNA reads as TGCGCCAGCAAAGGAAGCGGAAGGGAGACCCAGTACTTC. It is translated as CASKGSGRETQYF. The gene calls are TRBV10-2 and TRBJ2-5, with D perhaps matching TRBD2 (5 bases). Trimming removed 7 bases at V and 5 bases at J, with 14 bases between. CDR3 length: 13 residues. Per germline, CDR1 WSHSY and CDR2 SAAADI.

V usage is TRBV24-1 and J usage is TRBJ2-1, with TRBD2 matching 7 bases. V shed 3 bases, J shed 14 bases, and the junction held 9 bases outside the gene matches. Germline V gives CDR1 KGHDR, CDR2 SFDVKD. CDR3 length: 13 residues. The CDR3 loop reads CATSDPWGGREFF. The CDR3 nucleotides read TGTGCCACCAGTGATCCCTGGGGGGGGAGGGAGTTCTTC.

V usage is TRBV3-1 (or the pseudogene TRBV3-2) and J usage is TRBJ1-4, with a tentative D call TRBD1 (5 bases). The V and J ends lost 3 bases and 1 base respectively, with 12 bases between them. This CDR3 spans 16 amino acids. Germline V CDR1 and CDR2: LGHDT, YNNKEL (reference sequence). The CDR3 spells CASSHSPGITNEKLFF. The CDR3 DNA reads TGTGCCAGCAGCCACAGCCCAGGGATAACTAATGAAAAACTGTTTTTT.

Comment on this clone: Other DNA variants within this sample encode the same CDR3. The rearrangement joins TRBV24-1 to TRBJ1-2, with D unclear. Trimming pared 2 bases from V and 5 bases from J, leaving 5 bases between. CDR1 KGHDR and CDR2 SFDVKD come from the germline V gene. This CDR3 has 12 residues. The CDR3 DNA reads as TGTGCCACCAGTGATTCCGGTTATGGCTACACCTTC. This gives the protein CATSDSGYGYTF.

The genes are TRBV19 and TRBJ1-1, with 7 nucleotides matching TRBD1. Per germline, CDR1 LNHDA and CDR2 SQIVND (reference sequence). The CDR3 runs 15 residues. The ends lost 5 bases at V and 1 base at J; junction bases unmatched: 7. The CDR3 is CASSPRGTANTEAFF. CDR3 DNA: TGTGCCAGTAGTCCCAGGGGGACAGCGAACACTGAAGCTTTCTTT.

The chain joins TRBV28 to TRBJ2-1, with 12 bases that match TRBD1. Germline V gives CDR1 MDHEN, CDR2 SYDVKM. J lost 12 bases, V lost 3 bases, and 12 bases had no gene match. This CDR3 comprises 16 residues. CDR3 coding DNA: TGTGCCAGCAGTTTTGGGCAAGGGACAGGGGGCGAGGTGCAGTTCTTC. Protein: CASSFGQGTGGEVQFF.

This CDR3 reads CASSMGGYSGNTIYF. The DNA of the CDR3 is TGTGCCAGTAGTATGGGCGGGTACTCTGGAAACACCATATATTTT. This chain connects TRBV19 to TRBJ1-3; no clear D gene. The germline V gene has CDR1 LNHDA and CDR2 SQIVND (reference sequence). This CDR3 is 15 amino acids long. Trimming took 3 bases from V and 0 from J, leaving 9 bases between them.

This sequence joins TRBV28 and TRBJ2-1; 10 bases agree with TRBD2. V dropped 6 bases and J dropped 7; count of bases not matched to a gene: 24. The CDR3 consists of 20 residues. The germline gives CDR1 MDHEN, CDR2 SYDVKM. Here the CDR3 reads CASSHRLFGLAASPGNEQFF. The CDR3 DNA is TGTGCCAGCAGCCACCGGTTGTTCGGACTAGCGGCCTCGCCGGGGAATGAGCAGTTCTTC.

The CDR3 DNA reads as TGCAGCGTTGAAGATGGAGGAGGAGGCCGAGGCTACACCTTC. As protein: CSVEDGGGGRGYTF. V gene TRBV29-1 combines with J gene TRBJ1-2; D not resolved. This CDR3 region has 14 residues. The V gene lost 0 bases and the J gene lost 8 bases, with 16 bases spanning the gap. Germline assignment: CDR1 SQVTM and CDR2 ANQGSEA.

The rearrangement joins TRBV3-1 (or the pseudogene TRBV3-2) to TRBJ2-7; 10 bases agree with TRBD2. Germline V gives CDR1 LGHDT, CDR2 YNNKEL (reference sequence). V was pared by 1 base and J by 3 bases, with 9 bases of the junction left unmatched. This CDR3 spans 17 amino acids. The CDR3 DNA is TGTGCCAGCAGCCAAGCCCTAGCGGGAGTCCTCAGCTACGAGCAGTACTTC. As protein: CASSQALAGVLSYEQYF.

This rearrangement joins TRBV5-1 to TRBJ2-1, with 13 nucleotides matching TRBD2. CDR1 SGHRS and CDR2 YFSETQ come from the germline V gene. V lost 4 bases to trimming and J lost 6 bases; unmatched junction nucleotides: 7. The CDR3 covers 16 residues. Here the CDR3 reads CASSHGLAGARNEQFF. For the CDR3, the DNA is TGCGCCAGCAGCCATGGACTAGCGGGAGCTCGCAATGAGCAGTTCTTC. The full variable domain, its missing parts supplied by reference TRBV5-1 and TRBJ2-1, is KAGVTQTPRYLIKTRGQQVTLSCSPISGHRSVSWYQQTPGQGLQFLFEYFSETQRNKGNFPGRFSGRQFSNSRSEMNVSTLELGDSALYLCASSHGLAGARNEQFFGPGTRLTVL.

The chain couples TRBV5-4 to TRBJ2-1; 7 positions agree with TRBD1. The CDR3 sequence is 15 residues long. Germline CDR1 is SGHNT and CDR2 is YYREEE (reference sequence). With 0 bases clipped from V and 9 bases from J, the junction kept 9 bases outside the gene matches. CDR3 DNA: TGTGCCAGCAGCTTGGGGGTGACAGGGACATCTGAGCAGTTCTTC. Protein: CASSLGVTGTSEQFF.